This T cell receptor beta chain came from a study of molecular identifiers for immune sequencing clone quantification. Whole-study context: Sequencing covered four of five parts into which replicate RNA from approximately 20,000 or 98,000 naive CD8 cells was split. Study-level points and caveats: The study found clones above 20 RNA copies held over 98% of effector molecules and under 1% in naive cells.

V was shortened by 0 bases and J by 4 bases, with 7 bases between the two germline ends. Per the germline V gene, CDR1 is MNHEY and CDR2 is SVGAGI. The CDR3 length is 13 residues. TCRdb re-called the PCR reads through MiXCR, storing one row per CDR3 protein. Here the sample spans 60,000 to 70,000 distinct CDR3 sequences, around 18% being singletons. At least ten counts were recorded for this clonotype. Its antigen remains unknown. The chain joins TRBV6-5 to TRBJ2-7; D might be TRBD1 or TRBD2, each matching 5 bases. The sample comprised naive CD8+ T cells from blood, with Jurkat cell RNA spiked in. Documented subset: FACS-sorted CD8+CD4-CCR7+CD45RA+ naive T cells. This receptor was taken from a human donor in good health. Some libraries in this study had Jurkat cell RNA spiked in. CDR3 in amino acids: CASSYSRGYEQYF. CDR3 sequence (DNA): TGTGCCAGCAGTTACTCGAGGGGTTACGAGCAGTACTTC.